Each of the 31 T cell receptor beta chains below was sequenced from the same sample in a study of identical twins. TCRdb re-analysed the 5' RACE reads in MiXCR, keeping a single row per CDR3 protein. The sample contains just over 500,000 distinct CDR3 sequences, roughly a fifth of which appear only once. In addition, the sample was reused for a study of T cells expressing NK-cell markers.

Sequencing was performed on CD4+ T cells sorted from blood. The source of these receptors is a young woman in good health.

V and J are TRBV18 and TRBJ2-3; D unresolved. Trimming left V 3 bases short and J 4 bases short, with 17 bases between. This CDR3 is built from 16 residues. Germline V gene sequence: CDR1 KGHSH, CDR2 LQKENI. CDR3 DNA sequence: TGTGCCAGCTCACCGCCGAGTCGTAGCTTCGCAGATACGCAGTATTTT. Translating gives CASSPPSRSFADTQYF.

The chain links TRBV7-9 to TRBJ2-5; possible D gene TRBD1, 5 bases. The germline V gene encodes CDR1 SEHNR and CDR2 FQNEAQ (reference sequence). V was trimmed by 5 bases and J by 1 base, leaving 11 bases between them. The CDR3 totals 14 residues. The CDR3 DNA reads as TGTGCCAGCAGCGCTCAGGGTTCCCAAGAGACCCAGTACTTC. It yields the protein CASSAQGSQETQYF. The full variable domain, its missing parts supplied by reference TRBV7-9 and TRBJ2-5, is DTGVSQNPRHKITKRGQNVTFRCDPISEHNRLYWYRQTLGQGPEFLTYFQNEAQLEKSRLLSDRFSAERPKGSFSTLEIQRTEQGDSAMYLCASSAQGSQETQYFGPGTRLLVL.

There are a few counts of this clonotype. This rearrangement joins TRBV20-1 to TRBJ2-5; D is possibly TRBD2 (5 bases). The CDR3 is 14 residues long. The germline V and J ends were trimmed by 1 base and 5 bases, with 14 bases remaining between them. From germline, CDR1 is DFQATT and CDR2 SNEGSKA (reference sequence). The CDR3: CSARVFSLAETQYF. The DNA for the CDR3 is TGCAGTGCTAGAGTTTTCTCATTAGCGGAGACCCAGTACTTC.

This clonotype was seen a few times. The CDR3 loop is CASSLSGGGSSTQYF. Here the CDR3 DNA reads TGTGCCAGCAGCTTATCAGGGGGGGGCTCGAGTACGCAGTATTTT. The chain is built from TRBV7-3 and TRBJ2-3; D may correspond to TRBD1 or TRBD2 (7 bases each). CDR1 is SGHTA and CDR2 is FQGTGA in the germline V gene. CDR3 length: 15 residues. The V gene lost 2 bases and the J gene lost 8 bases, with 17 bases spanning the gap.

This clonotype was recorded once. The V call is TRBV5-1, the J call TRBJ2-3, with no clear D. This CDR3 comprises 12 residues. V lost 7 bases, J lost 2 bases, and 8 bases lay in between. The germline V gene encodes CDR1 SGHRS and CDR2 YFSETQ. CDR3 protein: CASGVHTDTQYF. The DNA of the CDR3 is TGCGCCAGCGGTGTCCACACAGATACGCAGTATTTT.

The CDR3 DNA reads as TGTGCCAGCAGCCTAGGGGGAGGTGAAGCTTTCTTT. Its protein is CASSLGGGEAFF. The chain couples TRBV7-9 to TRBJ1-1; maybe TRBD1 (6 bases). The CDR3 length is 12 residues. Trimming cost V 5 bases and J 7 bases, with 11 bases left between them. Germline CDR1 SEHNR, CDR2 FQNEAQ (reference sequence). Together with reference TRBV7-9 and TRBJ1-1, the CDR3 gives the full variable domain: DTGVSQNPRHKITKRGQNVTFRCDPISEHNRLYWYRQTLGQGPEFLTYFQNEAQLEKSRLLSDRFSAERPKGSFSTLEIQRTEQGDSAMYLCASSLGGGEAFFGQGTRLTVV.

This chain connects TRBV12-3 or TRBV12-4 to TRBJ2-1; 12 nucleotides align to TRBD2. With V trimmed by 6 bases and J by 8 bases, 11 bases remained unmatched. This CDR3 region has 16 residues. The CDR3 DNA reads as TGTGCCAGCAGCTCCCTAGCGGGAGGGCCCATCGATGAGCAGTTCTTC. It encodes CASSSLAGGPIDEQFF.

The V gene is TRBV2, the J gene TRBJ2-2; a possible D gene is TRBD1 (5 bases). This CDR3 comprises 15 residues. V lost 4 bases and J lost 6, with 15 bases in between. Germline lookup yields CDR1 SNHLY and CDR2 FYNNEI. In DNA form, the CDR3 reads TGTGCCAGCAGTGGTCGGATGACAGAATCCGGGGAGCTGTTTTTT. Its protein product is CASSGRMTESGELFF.

The V gene is TRBV2, the J gene TRBJ2-7; 14 bases are a match to TRBD2. Germline CDR1 reads SNHLY; CDR2 reads FYNNEI. The CDR3 loop spans 14 amino acids. Unmatched junction bases numbered 5, after V lost 9 bases and J lost 4 bases. In DNA form, the CDR3 reads TGTGCCAGTAGGACTAGCGGGGGGTTTTACGAGCAGTACTTC. This gives the protein CASRTSGGFYEQYF.

Many counts were recorded for this clonotype. The CDR3: CASSPRGTYNEQFF. In nucleotides, the CDR3 is TGTGCCAGCAGTCCCCGGGGGACCTACAATGAGCAGTTCTTC. This rearrangement joins TRBV12-3 or TRBV12-4 to TRBJ2-1; D may be TRBD2 (6 bases). With 5 bases removed from V and 2 bases from J, the gap between germline ends came to 10 bases. This CDR3 comprises 14 residues.

This clonotype was observed a handful of times. The gene calls are TRBV25-1 and TRBJ2-3; 9 bases match TRBD2. CDR3 length equals 14 residues. The germline gives CDR1 MGHDK, CDR2 SYGVNS. V lost 10 bases and J lost 3; bases outside the gene matches: 8. CDR3 DNA: TGTGCCACGGGACTAGCTTGGGGGACAGATACGCAGTATTTT. Protein product: CATGLAWGTDTQYF.

This clonotype was detected only a few times. CDR3: CSVGEAETQYF. The CDR3 region has the DNA TGCAGCGTTGGTGAGGCGGAGACCCAGTACTTC. The chain links TRBV29-1 to TRBJ2-5, with no clear D. V lost 4 bases, J lost 5 bases, and 8 bases lay in between. In germline, CDR1 is SQVTM, CDR2 ANQGSEA. The CDR3 is made up of 11 amino acids.

The V and J genes are TRBV18 and TRBJ2-7, with TRBD2 identical over 12 bases. The V gene's germline CDR1 is KGHSH and CDR2 LQKENI. This CDR3 contains 16 residues. Trimming cost V 6 bases and J 7 bases; bases outside gene matches: 13. Written as DNA, the CDR3 is TGTGCCAGCTCTGAACCGGGACTAGCGGGTGGTACTGAGCAGTACTTC. It is translated as CASSEPGLAGGTEQYF.

This clonotype has only one observation. V and J are TRBV6-2 or TRBV6-3 and TRBJ2-7; D is unclear. Germline assignment: CDR1 MNHEY and CDR2 SVGEGT. The CDR3 length is 13 residues. V lost 1 base to trimming and J lost 3 bases, with 7 bases between them. CDR3 DNA sequence: TGTGCCAGCAGTTACTTTAGCCACTACGAGCAGTACTTC. It is translated as CASSYFSHYEQYF.

This clonotype was detected a few times. V is TRBV12-3 or TRBV12-4 and J is TRBJ2-2; 10 bases align to TRBD2. V gave up 5 bases and J gave up 12 bases; unmatched junction bases: 12. The CDR3 runs to 15 residues. CDR3 bases: TGTGCCAGCAGTCTGCCGGGACTAGCGCGTCGGCAGCTGTTTTTT. This sequence encodes CASSLPGLARRQLFF.

This clonotype was found a few times. V usage is TRBV4-3 and J usage is TRBJ2-1; D possibly matches TRBD1 or TRBD2 (6 bases each). The germline gives CDR1 LGHNA, CDR2 YSLEER. CDR3 length: 16 amino acids. With 3 bases removed from V and 6 bases from J, the gap between germline ends came to 18 bases. This CDR3 is CASSHPLGGHGNEQFF. The CDR3 DNA sequence: TGCGCCAGCAGCCATCCTCTAGGGGGGCACGGCAATGAGCAGTTCTTC.

The chain has TRBV18 and TRBJ1-6, with D possibly being TRBD1 (6 bases). V lost 4 bases to trimming and J lost 9 bases, with 16 bases between them. Germline V gene sequence: CDR1 KGHSH, CDR2 LQKENI. This CDR3 contains 15 residues. CDR3 protein: CASSQTRTVSSPLHF. The CDR3 DNA sequence: TGTGCCAGCTCACAAACAAGGACAGTCAGTTCACCCCTCCACTTT.

V gene TRBV7-3 combines with J gene TRBJ2-3; 12 bases align to TRBD2. The length of the CDR3 is 20 residues. Germline CDR1 is SGHTA and CDR2 is FQGTGA. Unmatched junction bases numbered 16, after V lost 5 bases and J lost 1 base. This chain's CDR3 is CASSPRTSGGSGWGTDTQYF. CDR3 DNA sequence: TGTGCCAGCAGCCCACGAACTAGCGGGGGGTCCGGATGGGGCACAGATACGCAGTATTTT.

This clonotype was observed a few times. This CDR3 is CASRPGTNSSPLHF. DNA of the CDR3: TGTGCCAGCAGACCAGGGACTAATTCTTCACCCCTCCACTTT. This chain joins TRBV6-4 and TRBJ1-6, with D tentatively TRBD1 (5 bases). This CDR3 has 14 amino acids. CDR1 and CDR2 (germline): MRHNA, SNTAGT. The V and J ends lost 6 bases and 9 bases respectively, with 15 bases between them.

This clonotype was counted between two and nine times. The gene calls are TRBV20-1 and TRBJ2-7; 14 bases agree with TRBD2. Germline trimming cut 6 bases from V and 4 bases from J; bases unmatched to any gene: 8. The CDR3 runs 15 residues. Germline V CDR1 and CDR2: DFQATT, SNEGSKA (reference sequence). CDR3 DNA sequence: TGCAGTGCAGGGGGGGGACTAGCGGGGGTATACGAGCAGTACTTC. This encodes CSAGGGLAGVYEQYF.

The chain combines TRBV12-3 or TRBV12-4 with TRBJ2-6; D gene uncertain. CDR3 length: 15 amino acids. V lost 3 bases and J 0 bases, leaving 6 bases between the germline ends. For the CDR3, the DNA is TGTGCCAGCAGTTTGGTGCTCTCTGGGGCCAACGTCCTGACTTTC. Translating it yields CASSLVLSGANVLTF.

J is TRBJ2-7 and V is TRBV2; TRBD2 is a possible D gene (6 bases). With 7 bases removed from V and 2 bases from J, the gap between germline ends came to 18 bases. Germline values: CDR1 SNHLY, CDR2 FYNNEI. The CDR3 totals 15 residues. The CDR3 nucleotides are TGTGCCAGCACCGAGGGAACTAGCCCTACCTACGAGCAGTACTTC. Its translation is CASTEGTSPTYEQYF.

This chain uses TRBV12-3 or TRBV12-4 with TRBJ2-7; 11 nucleotides agree with TRBD2. V lost 0 bases and J lost 6; bases outside the gene matches: 4. The length of the CDR3 is 15 residues. The DNA for the CDR3 is TGTGCCAGCAGTTTAGCTAGCGGGAGGGATGTCGAGCAGTACTTC. This gives the protein CASSLASGRDVEQYF.

V gene TRBV20-1 combines with J gene TRBJ2-7, with 7 bases identical to TRBD2. V was pared by 5 bases and J by 2 bases, with 9 bases of the junction left unmatched. The CDR3 extends over 14 amino acids. Germline CDR1 DFQATT, CDR2 SNEGSKA (reference sequence). CDR3 region: CSAFQAGEPYEQYF. CDR3 DNA sequence: TGCAGTGCTTTCCAGGCGGGGGAGCCCTACGAGCAGTACTTC.

This clonotype has just a few counts. The chain combines TRBV27 with TRBJ2-5; D is tentatively TRBD1 or TRBD2 (5 bases each). The CDR3 has 15 amino acids. CDR1 and CDR2 (germline): MNHEY, SMNVEV (reference sequence). The V and J ends lost 7 bases and 4 bases respectively, with 19 bases between them. CDR3 sequence (DNA): TGTGCCAGCACCTCAGGGCAGGGACCCCCAGAGACCCAGTACTTC. Residues: CASTSGQGPPETQYF.

This clonotype turned up a few times. This chain joins TRBV12-3 or TRBV12-4 and TRBJ2-7; 8 bases align to TRBD1. The CDR3 totals 16 residues. The V gene end was trimmed by 3 bases and the J gene end by 1 base; junction bases not matched to a gene: 8. CDR3 in amino acids: CASSFYGHRGSYEQYF. The CDR3 region has the DNA TGTGCCAGCAGTTTTTACGGGCACAGGGGGTCCTACGAGCAGTACTTC.

This clonotype occurred many times. The genes are TRBV29-1 and TRBJ1-1; 8 bases are a match to TRBD1. Unmatched junction bases numbered 4, after V lost 6 bases and J lost 1 base. The CDR3 length is 13 residues. CDR1 and CDR2 (germline): SQVTM, ANQGSEA. The CDR3: CSVTGGRNTEAFF. The CDR3 DNA reads as TGCAGCGTAACAGGGGGTCGGAACACTGAAGCTTTCTTT.

V and J are TRBV6-5 and TRBJ2-7; 8 nucleotides match TRBD2. The junction had 2 bases not matched to a gene; V was cut back by 0 bases and J by 1 base. There are 15 residues in the CDR3. The germline CDR1 and CDR2 sequences are MNHEY and SVGAGI. The CDR3 protein is CASSYSSGKSYEQYF. CDR3 nucleotide sequence: TGTGCCAGCAGTTACTCTAGCGGGAAGTCCTACGAGCAGTACTTC.

V gene TRBV2 combines with J gene TRBJ2-7, with D unclear. CDR3 length equals 10 residues. Per the germline V gene, CDR1 is SNHLY and CDR2 is FYNNEI. V lost 7 bases, J lost 3 bases, and 4 bases lay in between. CDR3 protein: CASKDYEQYF. The CDR3 DNA reads TGTGCCAGCAAAGACTACGAGCAGTACTTC.

There are many counts of this clonotype. This chain links TRBV29-1 with TRBJ2-3; weak D call: TRBD2 (5 bases). The V gene lost 1 base and the J gene lost 1 base, with 9 bases spanning the gap. The germline V gene encodes CDR1 SQVTM and CDR2 ANQGSEA. This CDR3 has 14 residues. The CDR3 reads CSVEAQRRTDTQYF. The CDR3 DNA sequence: TGCAGCGTTGAAGCCCAGCGGCGCACAGATACGCAGTATTTT.

The rearrangement joins TRBV4-3 to TRBJ2-3, with D perhaps matching TRBD1 (6 bases). The CDR3 spans 17 residues. Germline CDR1 and CDR2: LGHNA and YSLEER. V shed 0 bases and J shed 5 bases, with 18 bases lying between them. The CDR3 DNA is TGCGCCAGCAGCCAAGATGTCTCGGGACATTATCAAGATACGCAGTATTTT. Amino acids: CASSQDVSGHYQDTQYF.